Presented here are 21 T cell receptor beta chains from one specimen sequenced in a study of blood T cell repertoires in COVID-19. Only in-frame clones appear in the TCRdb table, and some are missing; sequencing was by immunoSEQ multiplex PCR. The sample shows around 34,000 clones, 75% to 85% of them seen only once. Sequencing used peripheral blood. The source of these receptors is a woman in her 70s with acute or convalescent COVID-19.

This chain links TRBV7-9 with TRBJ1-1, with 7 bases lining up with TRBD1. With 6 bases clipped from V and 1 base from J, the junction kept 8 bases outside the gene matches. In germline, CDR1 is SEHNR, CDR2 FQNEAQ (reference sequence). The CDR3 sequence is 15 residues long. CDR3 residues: CASRRQTGRNTEAFF. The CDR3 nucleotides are TGTGCCAGCAGGCGACAGACAGGGAGGAACACTGAAGCTTTCTTT. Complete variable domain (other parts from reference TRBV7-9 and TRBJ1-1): DTGVSQNPRHKITKRGQNVTFRCDPISEHNRLYWYRQTLGQGPEFLTYFQNEAQLEKSRLLSDRFSAERPKGSFSTLEIQRTEQGDSAMYLCASRRQTGRNTEAFFGQGTRLTVV.

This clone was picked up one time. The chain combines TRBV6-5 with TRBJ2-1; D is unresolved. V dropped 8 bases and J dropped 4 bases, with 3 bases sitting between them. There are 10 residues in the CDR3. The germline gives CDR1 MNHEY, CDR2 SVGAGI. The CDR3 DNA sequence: TGTGCCAGCGCGTACAATGAGCAGTTCTTC. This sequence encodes CASAYNEQFF.

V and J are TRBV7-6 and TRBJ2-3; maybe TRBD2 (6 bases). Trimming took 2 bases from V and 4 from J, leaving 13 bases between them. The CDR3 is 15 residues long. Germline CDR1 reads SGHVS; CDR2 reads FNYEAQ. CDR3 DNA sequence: TGTGCCAGCAGCTTAAATCCCGGGGGATCAGATACGCAGTATTTT. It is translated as CASSLNPGGSDTQYF.

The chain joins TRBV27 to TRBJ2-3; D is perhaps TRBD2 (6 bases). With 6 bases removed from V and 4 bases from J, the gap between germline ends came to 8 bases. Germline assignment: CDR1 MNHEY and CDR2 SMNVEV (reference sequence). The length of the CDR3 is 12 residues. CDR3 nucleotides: TGTGCCAGCAGAGCGGGCGCAGATACGCAGTATTTT. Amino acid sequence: CASRAGADTQYF.

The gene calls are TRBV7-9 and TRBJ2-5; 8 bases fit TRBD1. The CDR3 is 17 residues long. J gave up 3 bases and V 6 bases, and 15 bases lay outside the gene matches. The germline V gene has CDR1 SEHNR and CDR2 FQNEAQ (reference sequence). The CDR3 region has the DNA TGTGCCAGCAGTCCCAGATCAAATTTACAGGGGGAAGAGACCCAGTACTTC. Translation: CASSPRSNLQGEETQYF.

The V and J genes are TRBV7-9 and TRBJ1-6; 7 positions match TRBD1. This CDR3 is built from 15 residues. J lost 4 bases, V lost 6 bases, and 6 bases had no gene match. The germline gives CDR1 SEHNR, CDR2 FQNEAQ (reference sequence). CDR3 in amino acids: CASRSGQEYNSPLHF. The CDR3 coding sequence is TGTGCCAGCAGATCAGGACAGGAATATAATTCACCCCTCCACTTT.

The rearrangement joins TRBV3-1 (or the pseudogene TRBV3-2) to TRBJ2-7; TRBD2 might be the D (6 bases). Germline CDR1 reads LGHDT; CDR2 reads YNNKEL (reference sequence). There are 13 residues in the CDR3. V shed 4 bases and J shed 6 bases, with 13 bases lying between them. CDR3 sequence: CASSRGDLGEQYF. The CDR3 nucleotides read TGTGCCAGCAGCCGGGGGGACCTTGGCGAGCAGTACTTC.

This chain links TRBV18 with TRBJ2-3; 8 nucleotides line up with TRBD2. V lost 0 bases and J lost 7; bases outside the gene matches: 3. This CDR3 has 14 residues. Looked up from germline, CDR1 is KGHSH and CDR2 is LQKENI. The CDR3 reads CASSPPAGVNTQYF. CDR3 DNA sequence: TGTGCCAGCTCACCACCAGCGGGGGTAAATACGCAGTATTTT.

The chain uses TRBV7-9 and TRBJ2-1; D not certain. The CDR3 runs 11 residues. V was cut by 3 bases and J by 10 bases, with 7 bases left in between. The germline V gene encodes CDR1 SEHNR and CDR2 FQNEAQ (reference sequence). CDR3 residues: CASSFAPEQFF. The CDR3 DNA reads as TGTGCCAGCAGCTTCGCGCCGGAGCAGTTCTTC.

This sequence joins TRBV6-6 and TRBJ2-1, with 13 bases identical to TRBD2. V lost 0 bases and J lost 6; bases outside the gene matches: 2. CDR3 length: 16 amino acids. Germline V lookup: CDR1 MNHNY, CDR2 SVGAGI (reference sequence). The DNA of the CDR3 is TGTGCCAGCAGTTACTCTAGACTAGCGGGGGGCAATGAGCAGTTCTTC. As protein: CASSYSRLAGGNEQFF.

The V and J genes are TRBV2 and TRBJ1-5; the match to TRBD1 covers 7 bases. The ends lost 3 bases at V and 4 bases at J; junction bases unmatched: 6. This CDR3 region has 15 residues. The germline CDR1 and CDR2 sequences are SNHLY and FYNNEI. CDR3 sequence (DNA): TGTGCCAGCAGTGATTGGGACAGCTGGAATCAGCCCCAGCATTTT. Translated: CASSDWDSWNQPQHF.

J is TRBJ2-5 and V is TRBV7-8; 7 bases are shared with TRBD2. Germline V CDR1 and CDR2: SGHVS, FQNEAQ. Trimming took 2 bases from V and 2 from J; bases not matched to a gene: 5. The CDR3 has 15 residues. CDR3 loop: CASSLMWGGQETQYF. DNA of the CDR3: TGTGCCAGCAGCTTAATGTGGGGAGGGCAAGAGACCCAGTACTTC.

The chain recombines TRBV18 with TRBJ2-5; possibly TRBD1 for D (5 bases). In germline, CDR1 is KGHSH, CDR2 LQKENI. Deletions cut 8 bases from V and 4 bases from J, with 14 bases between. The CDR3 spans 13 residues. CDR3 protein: CASHDDSGETQYF. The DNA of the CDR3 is TGTGCCAGCCACGACGACAGTGGAGAGACCCAGTACTTC.

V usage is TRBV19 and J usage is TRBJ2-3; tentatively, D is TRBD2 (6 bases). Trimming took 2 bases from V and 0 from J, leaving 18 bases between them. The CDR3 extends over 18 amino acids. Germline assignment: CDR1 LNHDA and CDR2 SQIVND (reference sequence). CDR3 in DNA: TGTGCCAGTAGTATAATGGGACTTAGGGGCGGAAGCACAGATACGCAGTATTTT. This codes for CASSIMGLRGGSTDTQYF.

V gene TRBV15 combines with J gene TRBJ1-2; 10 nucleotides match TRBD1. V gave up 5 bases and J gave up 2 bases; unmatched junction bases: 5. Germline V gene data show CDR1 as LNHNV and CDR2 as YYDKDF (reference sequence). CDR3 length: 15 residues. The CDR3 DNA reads TGTGCCACCAGCCCTCGACAGGGGGCCAACTATGGCTACACCTTC. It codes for CATSPRQGANYGYTF.

DNA of the CDR3: TGTGCCAGTAGTACGGGGACAGGTATCCAAGAGACCCAGTACTTC. The encoded protein is CASSTGTGIQETQYF. The V and J genes are TRBV19 and TRBJ2-5; 8 bases are shared with TRBD1. Germline trimming cut 4 bases from V and 1 base from J; bases unmatched to any gene: 5. Germline CDR1 LNHDA, CDR2 SQIVND (reference sequence). CDR3 length equals 15 residues.

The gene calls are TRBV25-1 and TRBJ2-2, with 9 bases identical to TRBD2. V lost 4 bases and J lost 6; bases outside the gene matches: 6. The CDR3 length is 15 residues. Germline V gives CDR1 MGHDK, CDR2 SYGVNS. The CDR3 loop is CASSGWREGSGELFF. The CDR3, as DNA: TGTGCCAGCAGTGGATGGCGGGAGGGGTCCGGGGAGCTGTTTTTT.

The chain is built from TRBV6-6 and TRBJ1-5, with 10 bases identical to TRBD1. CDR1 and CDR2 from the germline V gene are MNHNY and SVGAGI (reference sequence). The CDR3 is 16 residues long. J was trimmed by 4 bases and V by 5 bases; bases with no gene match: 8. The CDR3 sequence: CASSPRDRGFNQPQHF. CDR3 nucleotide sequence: TGTGCCAGCAGTCCCCGGGACAGGGGATTTAATCAGCCCCAGCATTTT.

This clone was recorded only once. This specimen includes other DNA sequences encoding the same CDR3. CDR3 sequence (DNA): TGTGCCAGCAGCTTACGGTACGAGCAGTACTTC. It translates to CASSLRYEQYF. The chain carries TRBV7-2 and TRBJ2-7; D is uncertain. This CDR3 has 11 amino acids. With 2 bases removed from V and 4 bases from J, the gap between germline ends came to 3 bases. Germline V gene lookup returns CDR1 SGHTA and CDR2 FQGNSA.

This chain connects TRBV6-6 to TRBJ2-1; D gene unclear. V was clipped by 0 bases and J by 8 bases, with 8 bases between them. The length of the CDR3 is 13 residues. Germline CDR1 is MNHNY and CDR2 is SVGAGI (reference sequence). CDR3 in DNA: TGTGCCAGCAGTTACTCGGTTAGCCATGAGCAGTTCTTC. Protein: CASSYSVSHEQFF.

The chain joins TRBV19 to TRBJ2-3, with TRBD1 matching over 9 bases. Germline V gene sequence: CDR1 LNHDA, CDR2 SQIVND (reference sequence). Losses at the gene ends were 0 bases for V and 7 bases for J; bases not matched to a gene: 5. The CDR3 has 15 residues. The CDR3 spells CASSIERQGGNTQYF. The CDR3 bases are TGTGCCAGTAGTATAGAGAGACAGGGGGGAAATACGCAGTATTTT.